This TCR beta chain was captured by sequencing in a study of cytomegalovirus exposure and HLA in healthy donors. Study-level background: Out of roughly 170 million T cells, an earlier analysis found roughly 100 million unique TCR beta sequences in total. When 398 donors were genotyped, around 77% of them were found to fall in the Caucasian-associated ancestry cluster. Overall study findings and caveats: In a later analysis, a missense DCLRE1C variant was linked to TCR beta V- and J-gene trimming.

The PCR was carried out with 60 Vbeta primers and 13 Jbeta primers. The method was immunoSEQ multiplex PCR; TCRdb's version includes in-frame clones alone and lacks a portion of them. The data show around 150,000 clones, 65% to 75% seen once. Germline V CDR1 and CDR2: MNHEY, SVGAGI. Trimming stripped 1 base from V and 1 base from J, with 10 bases between. This CDR3 spans 15 amino acids. To note about this clone: Its antigen is undetermined.

This receptor was obtained from a man aged 55 to 70 in good health and CMV-seronegative. Sequenced input: PBMCs. The V and J genes are TRBV6-5 and TRBJ1-1; possibly TRBD1 for D (5 bases). CDR3 sequence reads: CASSYLDITNTEAFF. CDR3 bases: TGTGCCAGCAGTTACTTGGACATAACGAACACTGAAGCTTTCTTT.